The 29 T cell receptor beta chains listed next were all sequenced from one sample in a study of sequential checkpoint blockade in melanoma. Profiling relied on immunoSEQ multiplex PCR, and the TCRdb table lists in-frame clones only, not all of them. Among 15,000 to 20,000 clones listed, 70% to 75% were seen once. Regarding treatment: randomized to nivolumab then ipilimumab (arm A) or the reverse (arm B). Here the sequenced sample was CD8+ T cells sorted from blood (inferred from file names), taken from a patient given nivolumab and ipilimumab in sequence. These receptors were obtained from a human donor with melanoma.

The chain uses TRBV6-5 and TRBJ2-6; D might be TRBD1 (6 bases). V lost 6 bases, J lost 4 bases, and 13 bases lay in between. Germline CDR1 reads MNHEY; CDR2 reads SVGAGI. This CDR3 contains 15 residues. The CDR3, as DNA: TGTGCCAGCAGGCAGGGGTTTCCCGGGGCCAACGTCCTGACTTTC. It codes for CASRQGFPGANVLTF.

V is TRBV6-4 and J is TRBJ1-2; D is possibly TRBD1 (6 bases). This CDR3 has 16 residues. The germline V gene encodes CDR1 MRHNA and CDR2 SNTAGT. Trimming pared 2 bases from V and 4 bases from J, leaving 17 bases between. Here the CDR3 DNA reads TGTGCCAGCAGTGACACCCAGGACAGCGGCTTCTATGGCTACACCTTC. It codes for CASSDTQDSGFYGYTF.

The genes are TRBV5-4 and TRBJ1-2, with no clear D. Looked up from germline, CDR1 is SGHNT and CDR2 is YYREEE (reference sequence). The CDR3 extends over 15 amino acids. Between the trimmed V and J ends, which lost 2 bases and 2 bases, there was a span of 13 bases. The CDR3 DNA reads as TGTGCCAGCAGCTTCCGGTATGCCGAGAACTATGGCTACACCTTC. Its protein is CASSFRYAENYGYTF.

The genes are TRBV2 and TRBJ1-1, with TRBD1 identical over 11 bases. V was clipped by 6 bases and J by 7 bases; unmatched bases: 4. The germline V gene encodes CDR1 SNHLY and CDR2 FYNNEI. The CDR3 covers 13 residues. In DNA, the CDR3 is TGTGCCAGCAGGTGGACAGGGGGCTTTGAAGCTTTCTTT. The encoded protein is CASRWTGGFEAFF.

The gene calls are TRBV27 and TRBJ1-5, with D perhaps matching TRBD1 (5 bases). The CDR3 contains 18 residues. From germline, CDR1 is MNHEY and CDR2 SMNVEV (reference sequence). V was pared by 10 bases and J by 9 bases, with 34 bases between. CDR3 bases: TGTGCCAACTCTCGTAAGGACCCTGGGGCCGTCTACTCGCGGCCCCAGCATTTT. Its protein is CANSRKDPGAVYSRPQHF.

This clone was detected only a few times. CDR3 in amino acids: CASSESSGRASGELFF. CDR3 coding DNA: TGCGCCAGCAGTGAGTCTAGCGGGAGGGCCTCCGGGGAGCTGTTTTTT. This chain connects TRBV10-1 to TRBJ2-2; 11 bases match TRBD2. This CDR3 is built from 16 residues. V shed 0 bases and J 6 bases; nucleotides not matched to a gene: 3. CDR1 and CDR2 (germline): WNHNN, SYGVQD (reference sequence).

The chain carries TRBV29-1 and TRBJ2-1, with TRBD1 matching 7 bases. Trimming removed 4 bases from V and 4 bases from J; junction bases left unmatched: 10. The CDR3 has 15 amino acids. CDR1 is SQVTM, CDR2 ANQGSEA, per germline. This CDR3 is CSVAPLDRDYNEQFF. Here the CDR3 DNA reads TGCAGCGTTGCCCCCCTTGACAGGGATTACAATGAGCAGTTCTTC.

This sequence joins TRBV10-3 and TRBJ2-7; D remains ambiguous. Trimming cost V 0 bases and J 3 bases, with 6 bases left between them. The CDR3 loop spans 13 amino acids. From germline, CDR1 is ENHRY and CDR2 SYGVKD. The CDR3 here is CAISESFFYEQYF. CDR3 nucleotides: TGTGCCATCAGTGAGTCGTTCTTCTACGAGCAGTACTTC.

The CDR3 nucleotides read TGCGCCAGCAGCTATCTAGGCATCTCCTACAATGAGCAGTTCTTC. Translation: CASSYLGISYNEQFF. This chain connects TRBV5-1 to TRBJ2-1; D not resolved. Trimming removed 3 bases at V and 0 bases at J, with 10 bases between. CDR3 size: 15 residues. In germline, CDR1 is SGHRS, CDR2 YFSETQ.

The V call is TRBV4-3, the J call TRBJ2-4, with 10 bases aligning to TRBD2. Germline V CDR1 and CDR2: LGHNA, YSLEER. The ends lost 0 bases at V and 0 bases at J; junction bases unmatched: 17. The CDR3 covers 22 residues. CDR3 nucleotide sequence: TGCGCCAGCAGCCAAGATGGCCTAGCGGGAGCCCCAGGGGGGCTAGCCAAAAACATTCAGTACTTC. This gives the protein CASSQDGLAGAPGGLAKNIQYF.

CDR3 bases: TGTGCCAGCAGCCCCGGTGGGACTAGGACAGATACGCAGTATTTT. Translated, it gives CASSPGGTRTDTQYF. This rearrangement joins TRBV9 to TRBJ2-3, with 8 nucleotides matching TRBD2. Germline values: CDR1 SGDLS, CDR2 YYNGEE. V dropped 4 bases and J dropped 3; count of bases not matched to a gene: 7. The CDR3 length is 15 residues.

For this clone: The germline gene is not matched at one end of the junction; a read error may be the cause. The chain combines TRBV7-9 with TRBJ2-1; 9 bases line up with TRBD2. The CDR3 sequence is 16 residues long. From germline, CDR1 is SEHNR and CDR2 FQNEAQ (reference sequence). The CDR3 nucleotides are TGCGCCAGCAGCCAAGATGGGCCTAGCGGGGAAAATGAGCAGTTCTTC. Encoded protein: CASSQDGPSGENEQFF.

The chain employs TRBV6-4 and TRBJ2-3; possible D gene TRBD2, 5 bases. This CDR3 comprises 17 residues. V shed 1 base and J shed 1 base, with 15 bases lying between them. Germline CDR1 MRHNA, CDR2 SNTAGT. The CDR3 region is CASSDLVERAGTDTQYF. In nucleotides, the CDR3 is TGTGCCAGCAGTGACTTAGTTGAGAGGGCCGGCACAGATACGCAGTATTTT.

V and J are TRBV27 and TRBJ2-7; 7 nucleotides agree with TRBD1. Germline V CDR1 and CDR2: MNHEY, SMNVEV (reference sequence). V gave up 3 bases and J gave up 2 bases; unmatched junction bases: 4. There are 14 residues in the CDR3. The CDR3, as DNA: TGTGCCAGCAGTTTTCGGCAGGGGGCCTACGAGCAGTACTTC. This encodes CASSFRQGAYEQYF.

This clone was detected ten times or more. The rearrangement joins TRBV4-1 to TRBJ2-7, with unresolved D. This CDR3 comprises 13 residues. CDR1 MGHRA and CDR2 YSYEKL come from the germline V gene. Deletions cut 1 base from V and 1 base from J, with 5 bases between. The DNA of the CDR3 is TGCGCCAGCAGCCAAGGGCCATCCTACGAGCAGTACTTC. Translating it yields CASSQGPSYEQYF.

V usage is TRBV27 and J usage is TRBJ1-2; D call uncertain. The CDR3 loop spans 14 amino acids. Between the trimmed V and J ends, which lost 2 bases and 4 bases, there was a span of 11 bases. Germline assignment: CDR1 MNHEY and CDR2 SMNVEV (reference sequence). The DNA for the CDR3 is TGTGCCAGCAGTTTACTCGGAGGCGGCTATGGCTACACCTTC. It codes for CASSLLGGGYGYTF.

The chain has TRBV6-1 and TRBJ1-5; TRBD1 agrees at 11 bases. CDR1 and CDR2 (germline): MNHNS, SASEGT. The CDR3 covers 15 residues. J gave up 7 bases and V 2 bases, and 4 bases lay outside the gene matches. CDR3 nucleotides: TGTGCCAGCAGTGAACGGGGACAGGGGGTCCAGCCCCAGCATTTT. Translating it yields CASSERGQGVQPQHF.

The sample holds a few counts of this clone. The V and J genes are TRBV6-1 and TRBJ1-6, with 7 bases that match TRBD1. The J segment lost 10 bases and the V segment lost 5 bases, leaving 11 bases of the junction unmatched. Germline CDR1 reads MNHNS; CDR2 reads SASEGT. The CDR3 spans 15 residues. The chain's CDR3 is CASSPRGGGDSPLHF. Written as DNA, the CDR3 is TGTGCCAGCAGTCCACGTGGAGGGGGCGACTCACCCCTCCACTTT.

V usage is TRBV7-9 and J usage is TRBJ2-3; TRBD2 matches at 10 bases. Per germline, CDR1 SEHNR and CDR2 FQNEAQ (reference sequence). V was clipped by 2 bases and J by 6 bases; unmatched bases: 5. The CDR3 is 15 amino acids. The CDR3 loop reads CASSLSAGGPDTQYF. Written as DNA, the CDR3 is TGTGCCAGCAGCTTATCAGCGGGGGGGCCGGATACGCAGTATTTT.

This sequence joins TRBV6-1 and TRBJ2-1, with D perhaps TRBD1 (5 bases). Germline CDR1 MNHNS, CDR2 SASEGT. The CDR3 has 15 residues. The germline V and J ends were trimmed by 2 bases and 5 bases, with 13 bases remaining between them. This chain's CDR3 is CASSEQGYGHNEQFF. The CDR3 coding sequence is TGTGCCAGCAGTGAACAGGGCTATGGGCACAATGAGCAGTTCTTC.

A few counts support this clone. This CDR3 reads CASSAQGLETQYF. The CDR3, as DNA: TGTGCCAGCAGCGCCCAGGGGCTGGAGACCCAGTACTTC. V is TRBV7-9 and J is TRBJ2-5; the D gene is possibly TRBD1 (6 bases). Trimming removed 5 bases at V and 5 bases at J, with 12 bases between. From germline, CDR1 is SEHNR and CDR2 FQNEAQ (reference sequence). The CDR3 is 13 residues long.

The chain is built from TRBV11-1 and TRBJ1-1; D not resolved. CDR1 SGHAT and CDR2 FQDESV come from the germline V gene (reference sequence). V lost 1 base to trimming and J lost 3 bases, with 12 bases between them. The CDR3 is made up of 15 amino acids. This CDR3 is CASSLVGRGDTEAFF. In DNA form, the CDR3 reads TGTGCCAGCAGCTTAGTGGGGAGAGGTGACACTGAAGCTTTCTTT. Drawing the rest from reference TRBV11-1 and TRBJ1-1, the complete variable domain is EAEVAQSPRYKITEKSQAVAFWCDPISGHATLYWYRQILGQGPELLVQFQDESVVDDSQLPKDRFSAERLKGVDSTLKIQPAELGDSAMYLCASSLVGRGDTEAFFGQGTRLTVV.

The CDR3 DNA sequence: TGTGCCAGCAAACGGGACACCGGGGAGCTGTTTTTT. Residues: CASKRDTGELFF. The chain is built from TRBV2 and TRBJ2-2; D is unresolved. Germline CDR1 is SNHLY and CDR2 is FYNNEI. The V end was cut by 7 bases, the J end by 3 bases, with 6 bases between. This CDR3 comprises 12 residues.

This clone was observed a single time. The CDR3, as DNA: TGTGCCATCAGTGATGGAGATGTTACTGAAGCTTTCTTT. Translation: CAISDGDVTEAFF. The chain carries TRBV10-3 and TRBJ1-1; D gene unclear. The germline V and J ends were trimmed by 3 bases and 5 bases, with 10 bases remaining between them. Germline lookup yields CDR1 ENHRY and CDR2 SYGVKD. CDR3 length equals 13 residues.

This chain connects TRBV19 to TRBJ2-1; D uncertain. The V and J ends lost 3 bases and 0 bases respectively, with 15 bases between them. The germline V gene has CDR1 LNHDA and CDR2 SQIVND (reference sequence). The CDR3 runs 17 residues. In nucleotides, the CDR3 is TGTGCCAGTAGTATTATGGCACAGTCCCGCTCCTACAATGAGCAGTTCTTC. This gives the protein CASSIMAQSRSYNEQFF.

The chain uses TRBV10-3 and TRBJ1-5, with a tentative D call TRBD1 (6 bases). CDR3 length equals 15 residues. Germline V lookup: CDR1 ENHRY, CDR2 SYGVKD. Deletions cut 3 bases from V and 1 base from J, with 10 bases between. The CDR3 DNA reads as TGTGCCATCAGTGAATGGGACAACAGCAATCAGCCCCAGCATTTT. This sequence encodes CAISEWDNSNQPQHF.

The chain carries TRBV6-5 and TRBJ1-4, with TRBD1 matching over 8 bases. J was trimmed by 8 bases and V by 1 base; bases with no gene match: 3. The CDR3 is made up of 14 amino acids. The germline V gene has CDR1 MNHEY and CDR2 SVGAGI. CDR3 nucleotide sequence: TGTGCCAGCAGTTACTTAGGACAGGGAGAAAAACTGTTTTTT. This gives the protein CASSYLGQGEKLFF.

This clone was picked up a small number of times. The chain links TRBV27 to TRBJ2-7; TRBD1 is a possible D gene (6 bases). CDR1 and CDR2 from the germline V gene are MNHEY and SMNVEV (reference sequence). V was cut by 2 bases and J by 3 bases, with 11 bases left in between. The CDR3 consists of 14 residues. CDR3 sequence (DNA): TGTGCCAGCAGTTTAATAGGCAGGGGCTACGAGCAGTACTTC. Residues: CASSLIGRGYEQYF.

The CDR3 loop is CASSLEASSYNEQFF. CDR3 coding DNA: TGTGCCAGCAGCTTAGAAGCCTCCTCCTACAATGAGCAGTTCTTC. The chain links TRBV7-6 to TRBJ2-1, with D uncertain. CDR1 and CDR2 from the germline V gene are SGHVS and FNYEAQ. The CDR3 covers 15 residues. V lost 1 base, J lost 0 bases, and 7 bases lay in between. The full variable domain, completed using reference TRBV7-6 and TRBJ2-1, is GAGVSQSPRYKVTKRGQDVALRCDPISGHVSLYWYRQALGQGPEFLTYFNYEAQQDKSGLPNDRFSAERPEGSISTLTIQRTEQRDSAMYRCASSLEASSYNEQFFGPGTRLTVL.